A selection of T cell receptor beta chains follows, all from one sample in a study of T-cell memory formation after mild COVID-19. TCRdb processed the 5' RACE reads anew with MiXCR; each CDR3 protein has one entry. The table lists under 350,000 distinct CDR3 sequences, about 17% of them singletons, with approximately 25% in the top ten. Sequenced sample: PBMCs or a T cell subset sorted from them (not recorded which). The receptors were sampled from a man aged 18 to 30 who had mild COVID-19 (a few samples of this study predate the infection). Cell type and time point are not known. CDR3s include the opening cysteine and the closing phenylalanine or tryptophan. Fields, in order: D gene, V gene, J gene, clone size, CDR3 DNA, CDR3 protein. A D gene is named only where the DNA matches it firmly. Clone size appears in some rows only: once, few, many, or a class for an expanded clone.

d_call: .; v_call: TRBV5-1; j_call: TRBJ2-2; clone_size: many; cdr3_nt: TGCGCCAGCGGGGGAGATAACACCGGGGAGCTGTTTTTT; cdr3_aa: CASGGDNTGELFF
d_call: .; v_call: TRBV11-2; j_call: TRBJ2-5; clone_size: .; cdr3_nt: TGTGCCAGCAGTAGTCAAGGGAACATCGAGACCCAGTACTTC; cdr3_aa: CASSSQGNIETQYF
d_call: .; v_call: TRBV12-3/TRBV12-4; j_call: TRBJ1-5; clone_size: .; cdr3_nt: TGTGCCAGCAGTTTTCCCGGAAATCAGCCCCAGCATTTT; cdr3_aa: CASSFPGNQPQHF
d_call: .; v_call: TRBV7-3; j_call: TRBJ2-6; clone_size: few; cdr3_nt: TGTGCCAGCAGCTTACAGGGCCCTGGGGCCAACGTCCTGACTTTC; cdr3_aa: CASSLQGPGANVLTF
d_call: .; v_call: TRBV6-5; j_call: TRBJ1-4; clone_size: few; cdr3_nt: TGTGCCAGCAGTTACTCAACAGGAGGAATGAAAATTCTCGTTTTT; cdr3_aa: CASSYSTGGMKILVF
d_call: TRBD1; v_call: TRBV6-5; j_call: TRBJ2-2; clone_size: .; cdr3_nt: TGTGCCAGCAGTTACTCAACAGGGGGACAGGGGCACGGGGAGCTGTTTTTT; cdr3_aa: CASSYSTGGQGHGELFF
d_call: .; v_call: TRBV29-1; j_call: TRBJ2-5; clone_size: many; cdr3_nt: TGCAGCGTTGTGGAGGGTAGGGTCGAGACCCAGTACTTC; cdr3_aa: CSVVEGRVETQYF
d_call: .; v_call: TRBV20-1; j_call: TRBJ2-3; clone_size: few; cdr3_nt: TGCAGTGCCGGGGGCCGACAGGCTGATACGCAGTATTTT; cdr3_aa: CSAGGRQADTQYF
d_call: .; v_call: TRBV5-1; j_call: TRBJ2-3; clone_size: .; cdr3_nt: TGCGCCAGCAGCTCCACCAAAGTGTTTACCCATGTGCAGTATTTT; cdr3_aa: CASSSTKVFTHVQYF
d_call: .; v_call: TRBV6-2/TRBV6-3; j_call: TRBJ1-1; clone_size: .; cdr3_nt: TGTGCCAGCAGTTATCCAGCTCCTCGGGCTTTCTTT; cdr3_aa: CASSYPAPRAFF
d_call: .; v_call: TRBV20-1; j_call: TRBJ2-1; clone_size: few; cdr3_nt: TGCAGTGCTAGAGTTCTTGAGGGGGGAAACTACAATGAGCAGTTCTTC; cdr3_aa: CSARVLEGGNYNEQFF
d_call: .; v_call: TRBV3-1; j_call: TRBJ1-2; clone_size: .; cdr3_nt: TGTGCCAGCAGCGTGATCGGCCGGAACTATGGCTACACCTTC; cdr3_aa: CASSVIGRNYGYTF
d_call: .; v_call: TRBV4-1; j_call: TRBJ1-5; clone_size: .; cdr3_nt: TGCGCCAGCAGCCAAGAAGGTAGGGCTCAGCCCCAGCATTTT; cdr3_aa: CASSQEGRAQPQHF
d_call: .; v_call: TRBV5-1; j_call: TRBJ2-5; clone_size: .; cdr3_nt: TGCGCCAGCAGCTTCGGACGGAGCCAAGAGACCCAGTACTTC; cdr3_aa: CASSFGRSQETQYF
d_call: .; v_call: TRBV5-1; j_call: TRBJ1-1; clone_size: .; cdr3_nt: TGCGCCAGCAGCTTTACCGGGGACTCTGAAGCTTTCTTT; cdr3_aa: CASSFTGDSEAFF
d_call: TRBD2; v_call: TRBV4-1; j_call: TRBJ2-3; clone_size: few; cdr3_nt: TGCGCCAGCAGCCACCGAGGGGGACTAGATCTCCCCCATCGCACAGATACGCAGTATTTT; cdr3_aa: CASSHRGGLDLPHRTDTQYF
d_call: .; v_call: TRBV6-5; j_call: TRBJ2-5; clone_size: few; cdr3_nt: TGTGCCAGCAAAGCGACCCAGTACTTC; cdr3_aa: CASKATQYF
d_call: .; v_call: TRBV6-2/TRBV6-3; j_call: TRBJ2-5; clone_size: few; cdr3_nt: TGTGCCAGCAGTTACTCAATTGGGGGCCGTGAGACCCAGTACTTC; cdr3_aa: CASSYSIGGRETQYF
d_call: TRBD1; v_call: TRBV15; j_call: TRBJ2-7; clone_size: .; cdr3_nt: TGTGCCACCAGCATTGACAGGGGCCGATCCTACGAGCAGTACTTC; cdr3_aa: CATSIDRGRSYEQYF
d_call: TRBD2; v_call: TRBV6-6; j_call: TRBJ2-1; clone_size: few; cdr3_nt: TGTGCCAGCAGTTACTCGTATCGGGGGGACAATGAGCAGTTCTTC; cdr3_aa: CASSYSYRGDNEQFF